The TCR beta chain described here comes from a study of post-analysis software for immune sequencing data. Overall study findings and caveats: Controls had lower frequencies than patients of roughly five TRBV segments, which included TRBV5-6, TRBV5-1 and TRBV20-1.

This clonotype was seen a few times. Its antigen is unidentified. Trimming left V 6 bases short and J 0 bases short, with 15 bases between. Germline CDR1 MNHEY, CDR2 SVGAGI. This CDR3 contains 15 residues. Unique molecular identifiers had been added to the TCR beta cDNA libraries. The yield from roughly 1 to 10 million T cells was 500,000 or so cDNA molecules in total. TCRdb reanalysed the PCR reads using MiXCR and keeps one entry per CDR3 protein. The data show about 810,000 distinct CDR3 sequences, approximately 53% seen once. The TCR was taken from a girl under 18 with multiple sclerosis. Sequencing was done on a sample of blood. This rearrangement joins TRBV6-5 to TRBJ2-7; D call uncertain. This CDR3 is CASRKNSDSSYEQYF. Here the CDR3 DNA reads TGTGCCAGCAGAAAGAACAGCGATAGCTCCTACGAGCAGTACTTC.